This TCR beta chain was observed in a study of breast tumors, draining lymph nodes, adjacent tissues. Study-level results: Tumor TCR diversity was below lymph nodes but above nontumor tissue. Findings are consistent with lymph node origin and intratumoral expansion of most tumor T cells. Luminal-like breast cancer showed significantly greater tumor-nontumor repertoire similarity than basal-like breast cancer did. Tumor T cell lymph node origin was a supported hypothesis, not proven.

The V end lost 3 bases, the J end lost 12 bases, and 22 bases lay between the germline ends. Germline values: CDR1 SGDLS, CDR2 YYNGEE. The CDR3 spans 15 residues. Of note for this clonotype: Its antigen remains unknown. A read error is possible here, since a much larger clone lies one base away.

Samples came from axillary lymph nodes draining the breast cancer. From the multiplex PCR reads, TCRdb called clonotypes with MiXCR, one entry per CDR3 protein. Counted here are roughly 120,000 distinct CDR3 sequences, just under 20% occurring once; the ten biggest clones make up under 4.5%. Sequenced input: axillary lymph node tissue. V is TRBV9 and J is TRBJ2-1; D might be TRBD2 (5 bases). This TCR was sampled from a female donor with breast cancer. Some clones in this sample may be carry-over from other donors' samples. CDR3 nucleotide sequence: TGTGCCAGCAGCGATAAATTCCAACTCGGGGATGGGCAGTTCTTC. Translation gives CASSDKFQLGDGQFF.